This T cell receptor (beta chain) is drawn from a study of T cell changes during pregnancy in multiple sclerosis. V lost 4 bases, J lost 4 bases, and 11 bases lay in between. This CDR3 contains 14 residues. In germline, CDR1 is LNHDA, CDR2 SQIVND (reference sequence). Clones were sequenced by immunoSEQ multiplex PCR, and TCRdb holds only the in-frame ones, with some missing. Of about 55,000 clones in the sample, around 89% were seen once. This chain links TRBV19 with TRBJ1-5; D remains unclear. The source of this sequence is a female donor with multiple sclerosis, enrolled in a pregnancy study. Material: CD4+ T cells from peripheral blood mononuclear cells, obtained in the first trimester of pregnancy. CDR3 residues: CASSNSGSNQPQHF. The CDR3 DNA reads TGTGCCAGTAGTAACTCCGGGTCGAATCAGCCCCAGCATTTT.